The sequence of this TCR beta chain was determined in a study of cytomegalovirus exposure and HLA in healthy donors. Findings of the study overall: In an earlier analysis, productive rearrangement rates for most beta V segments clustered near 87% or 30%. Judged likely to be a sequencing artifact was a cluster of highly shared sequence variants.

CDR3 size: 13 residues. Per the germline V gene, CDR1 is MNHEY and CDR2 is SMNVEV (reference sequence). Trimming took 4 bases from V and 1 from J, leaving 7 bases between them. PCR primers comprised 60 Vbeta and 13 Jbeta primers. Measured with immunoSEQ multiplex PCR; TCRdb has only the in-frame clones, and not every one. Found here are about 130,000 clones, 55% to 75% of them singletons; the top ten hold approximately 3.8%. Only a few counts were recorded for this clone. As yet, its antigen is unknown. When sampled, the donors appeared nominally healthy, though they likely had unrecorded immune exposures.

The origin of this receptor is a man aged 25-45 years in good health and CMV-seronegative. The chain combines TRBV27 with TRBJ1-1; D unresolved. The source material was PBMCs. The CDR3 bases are TGTGCCAGCAGTTACGGTGGGAACACTGAAGCTTTCTTT. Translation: CASSYGGNTEAFF.